The 10 T cell receptor beta chains below all came from one sample that was sequenced in a study of blood T cell repertoires in COVID-19. Libraries were prepared by immunoSEQ multiplex PCR; TCRdb keeps only in-frame clonotypes and omits some of them. The data show 150,000 to 200,000 clones, roughly four fifths seen once. What was sequenced was peripheral blood. Source of these receptors: a man aged 55 to 70 with active or convalescent COVID-19.

A word on this clone: An end of the junction does not agree with germline; a read error may underlie this. This chain's CDR3 is CASSQDFFTSGEKHF. The CDR3 bases are TGCGCCAGCAGCCAAGATTTTTTTACTAGCGGAGAGAAACACTTC. The chain couples TRBV4-1 to TRBJ2-4, with 8 bases that match TRBD2. The CDR3 consists of 15 residues. Germline CDR1 and CDR2: MGHRA and YSYEKL.

J is TRBJ1-4 and V is TRBV29-1, with a possible D match to TRBD1 (5 bases). V lost 4 bases and J lost 0, with 9 bases in between. The germline V gene has CDR1 SQVTM and CDR2 ANQGSEA. The length of the CDR3 is 14 residues. The CDR3 spells CSVGSGPTNEKLFF. Written as DNA, the CDR3 is TGCAGCGTTGGCTCAGGGCCAACTAATGAAAAACTGTTTTTT.

The V gene is TRBV5-1, the J gene TRBJ2-7, with a weak D call TRBD1 (9 bases). V gave up 4 bases and J gave up 7 bases, with 18 bases separating them. CDR1 and CDR2 from the germline V gene are SGHRS and YFSETQ. The CDR3 is 14 amino acids. CDR3 in DNA: TGCGCCAGCAGCGCGGGGACAGGGACTAGGGAGCAGTACTTC. The encoded protein is CASSAGTGTREQYF.

The genes are TRBV27 and TRBJ1-2; 7 nucleotides match TRBD1. CDR1 and CDR2 from the germline V gene are MNHEY and SMNVEV (reference sequence). Losses at the gene ends were 6 bases for V and 6 bases for J; bases not matched to a gene: 10. The length of the CDR3 is 14 residues. As DNA, the CDR3 is TGTGCCAGCAGCGGGGGACAGCTACTCGATGGCTACACCTTC. It encodes CASSGGQLLDGYTF.

This clone was detected once. The rearrangement uses TRBV6-5 and TRBJ2-3; 7 bases line up with TRBD1. The CDR3 loop spans 15 amino acids. The trim removed 6 bases at V and 1 base at J, leaving 7 bases unmatched. Per germline, CDR1 MNHEY and CDR2 SVGAGI. CDR3 DNA: TGTGCCAGCAGCCCAAATGGACAGGGCACAGATACGCAGTATTTT. Protein product: CASSPNGQGTDTQYF.

The chain links TRBV6-2 or TRBV6-3 to TRBJ2-7; tentative D call: TRBD1 (5 bases). Germline CDR1 MNHEY, CDR2 SVGEGT. The V end was cut by 0 bases, the J end by 0 bases, with 12 bases between. This CDR3 contains 16 residues. The chain's CDR3 is CASSYSRQGSSYEQYF. The CDR3 region has the DNA TGTGCCAGCAGTTACTCGCGGCAGGGTAGCTCCTACGAGCAGTACTTC.

This clone has more than one count but fewer than ten. This chain joins TRBV7-2 and TRBJ1-2; D not certain. Germline V lookup: CDR1 SGHTA, CDR2 FQGNSA. Deletions cut 2 bases from V and 5 bases from J, with 9 bases between. This CDR3 spans 13 amino acids. The CDR3: CASSLSQIYGYTF. CDR3 bases: TGTGCCAGCAGCTTATCGCAGATATATGGCTACACCTTC.

V gene TRBV7-3 combines with J gene TRBJ1-5; TRBD1 is a possible D gene (5 bases). CDR1 is SGHTA, CDR2 FQGTGA, per germline. Trimming left V 1 base short and J 4 bases short, with 14 bases between. The CDR3 extends over 16 amino acids. Written as DNA, the CDR3 is TGTGCCAGCAGCTTAATCGCGGGGGTCATAAATCAGCCCCAGCATTTT. This sequence encodes CASSLIAGVINQPQHF.

This clone was seen a handful of times. The CDR3 region is CASSLDRDGEQYF. The CDR3 DNA reads as TGTGCCAGCAGCTTAGACAGGGATGGAGAGCAGTACTTC. The rearrangement links TRBV11-2 to TRBJ2-7, with D tentatively TRBD1 (5 bases). The CDR3 is made up of 13 amino acids. Per the germline V gene, CDR1 is SGHAT and CDR2 is FQNNGV. Deletions cut 0 bases from V and 7 bases from J, with 10 bases between.

This chain links TRBV3-1 (or the pseudogene TRBV3-2) with TRBJ1-2; D remains unclear. V was trimmed by 4 bases and J by 8 bases, leaving 14 bases between them. The CDR3 is made up of 13 amino acids. Germline-derived CDR1 and CDR2 are LGHDT and YNNKEL (reference sequence). The CDR3 DNA reads TGTGCCAGCAGCCGAATAAAAAAAGAGGGCTACACCTTC. This gives the protein CASSRIKKEGYTF.